The next 32 T cell receptor beta chains were all read from a single sample in a study of CD8 T cells in Susac syndrome. RNA totalling about 0.45 to 1 ug underwent reverse transcription with random hexamers. MiXCR, run by TCRdb on the immunoSEQ multiplex PCR reads, gives a single entry per CDR3 protein. The table includes fewer than 150,000 distinct CDR3 sequences, 94% detected once. The sample comprised CD8+ T cells from PBMCs. Receptors originate from a human donor in good health.

V usage is TRBV20-1 and J usage is TRBJ1-2; no reliable D call. Looked up from germline, CDR1 is DFQATT and CDR2 is SNEGSKA (reference sequence). Trimming left V 6 bases short and J 5 bases short, with 13 bases between. This CDR3 region has 12 residues. As DNA, the CDR3 is TGCAGTGCCCCTTTAACGGATTATGGCTACACCTTC. Residues: CSAPLTDYGYTF.

The rearrangement uses TRBV7-9 and TRBJ1-5; 10 nucleotides agree with TRBD1. Trimming removed 5 bases from V and 0 bases from J; junction bases left unmatched: 7. This CDR3 is built from 17 residues. Germline CDR1 SEHNR, CDR2 FQNEAQ (reference sequence). The DNA of the CDR3 is TGTGCCAGCAGCGGTGGACAGGGGGACTATAGCAATCAGCCCCAGCATTTT. This encodes CASSGGQGDYSNQPQHF.

The chain uses TRBV20-1 and TRBJ2-3; tentatively, D is TRBD1 (5 bases). V was cut by 2 bases and J by 5 bases, with 14 bases left in between. The V gene's germline CDR1 is DFQATT and CDR2 SNEGSKA (reference sequence). The CDR3 extends over 14 amino acids. CDR3 sequence (DNA): TGCAGTGCTAGACATGAACAGGTCGAAGATACGCAGTATTTT. Residues: CSARHEQVEDTQYF.

This clonotype was seen only once. The chain is built from TRBV7-9 and TRBJ2-5; 12 nucleotides agree with TRBD2. Germline V lookup: CDR1 SEHNR, CDR2 FQNEAQ (reference sequence). Trimming cost V 3 bases and J 9 bases; bases outside gene matches: 11. This CDR3 comprises 16 residues. The CDR3 sequence: CASSFAPSGGGMPQYF. The CDR3 DNA sequence: TGTGCCAGCAGCTTCGCCCCTAGCGGGGGGGGGATGCCCCAGTACTTC.

The genes are TRBV30 and TRBJ2-5; D is perhaps TRBD2 (5 bases). CDR1 and CDR2 from the germline V gene are GTSNPN and SVGIG (reference sequence). V lost 0 bases to trimming and J lost 2 bases, with 13 bases between them. The CDR3 extends over 15 amino acids. The CDR3 region is CAWSVFPRLQETQYF. CDR3 nucleotide sequence: TGTGCCTGGAGTGTATTTCCGAGACTACAAGAGACCCAGTACTTC.

CDR3 nucleotide sequence: TGTGCCAGCAGCCCCGGACAGGGACCGTACAATGAGCAGTTCTTC. Translated: CASSPGQGPYNEQFF. The chain recombines TRBV5-6 with TRBJ2-1; 8 nucleotides match TRBD1. The J segment lost 4 bases and the V segment lost 4 bases, leaving 7 bases of the junction unmatched. From germline, CDR1 is SGHDT and CDR2 YYEEEE. The CDR3 runs 15 residues.

This clonotype was counted once. This sequence joins TRBV25-1 and TRBJ2-5; 9 bases are a match to TRBD1. Germline values: CDR1 MGHDK, CDR2 SYGVNS. The CDR3 loop spans 13 amino acids. The V and J ends lost 6 bases and 4 bases, in that order; junction bases with no gene match: 3. This CDR3 is CASRLQGAETQYF. DNA for the CDR3: TGTGCCAGCAGATTACAGGGGGCAGAGACCCAGTACTTC.

This chain connects TRBV9 to TRBJ1-2, with D perhaps TRBD1 (5 bases). V shed 6 bases and J shed 2 bases, with 11 bases lying between them. The V gene's germline CDR1 is SGDLS and CDR2 YYNGEE. The CDR3 is 13 amino acids. CDR3 DNA: TGTGCCAGCACCAAGACAGAGAACTATGGCTACACCTTC. Its translation: CASTKTENYGYTF.

V and J are TRBV28 and TRBJ2-1, with 11 bases identical to TRBD2. Germline CDR1 is MDHEN and CDR2 is SYDVKM. CDR3 length equals 16 residues. Losses at the gene ends were 6 bases for V and 4 bases for J; bases not matched to a gene: 8. The CDR3 DNA reads TGTGCCAGCAGGTCCCCGGGACTAGCGGCATACAATGAGCAGTTCTTC. Encoded protein: CASRSPGLAAYNEQFF.

The rearrangement uses TRBV10-3 and TRBJ2-7; a weak D match, TRBD1 (6 bases). The CDR3 loop spans 11 amino acids. Germline V gene sequence: CDR1 ENHRY, CDR2 SYGVKD. Trimming left V 10 bases short and J 3 bases short, with 10 bases between. The CDR3 region is CATSQGYEQYF. CDR3 nucleotide sequence: TGTGCCACATCACAGGGCTACGAGCAGTACTTC.

In its sample, this clonotype was seen once. DNA for the CDR3: TGCGCCAGCAGCCAATTCACAGGGGGAACAGAGACCCAGTACTTC. Translated, it gives CASSQFTGGTETQYF. The rearrangement uses TRBV4-3 and TRBJ2-5; 8 bases fit TRBD1. The V gene end was trimmed by 2 bases and the J gene end by 4 bases; junction bases not matched to a gene: 6. From germline, CDR1 is LGHNA and CDR2 YSLEER. The CDR3 totals 15 residues.

The genes are TRBV4-3 and TRBJ1-2, with D perhaps matching TRBD1 (5 bases). The CDR3 contains 17 residues. Germline-derived CDR1 and CDR2 are LGHNA and YSLEER. V shed 0 bases and J shed 6 bases, with 20 bases lying between them. This CDR3 is CASSQDLGGDTGHGYTF. DNA for the CDR3: TGCGCCAGCAGCCAAGATTTGGGTGGAGATACAGGACATGGCTACACCTTC.

V is TRBV27 and J is TRBJ2-1; D not resolved. Germline values: CDR1 MNHEY, CDR2 SMNVEV (reference sequence). The CDR3 is 15 amino acids. V was clipped by 3 bases and J by 0 bases, with 9 bases between them. CDR3 in DNA: TGTGCCAGCAGTTTTGTGGGATTCTCCTACAATGAGCAGTTCTTC. Translated, it gives CASSFVGFSYNEQFF.

The chain uses TRBV3-1 and TRBJ2-1; 7 bases are shared with TRBD2. This CDR3 is built from 14 residues. V trimming: 7 bases; J trimming: 1 base; junction bases outside the gene matches: 4. From germline, CDR1 is LGHDT and CDR2 YNNKEL (reference sequence). CDR3 sequence (DNA): TGTGCCAGCAATGAGCGGGATTCCTACAATGAGCAGTTCTTC. Translating gives CASNERDSYNEQFF.

The chain uses TRBV29-1 and TRBJ2-7, with D perhaps matching TRBD1 (5 bases). Trimming removed 5 bases at V and 3 bases at J, with 11 bases between. The CDR3 has 12 residues. Germline V gene lookup returns CDR1 SQVTM and CDR2 ANQGSEA. CDR3 nucleotide sequence: TGCAGCGTTACGACAGAAAACTACGAGCAGTACTTC. Its translation: CSVTTENYEQYF.

V usage is TRBV29-1 and J usage is TRBJ2-3; tentatively, D is TRBD2 (6 bases). V was trimmed by 6 bases and J by 0 bases, leaving 19 bases between them. CDR1 SQVTM and CDR2 ANQGSEA come from the germline V gene. The CDR3 is made up of 16 amino acids. The CDR3 DNA sequence: TGCAGCGTAATAGCGGAAGGAACCATAAGCACAGATACGCAGTATTTT. As protein: CSVIAEGTISTDTQYF.

The J gene is TRBJ2-1, the V gene TRBV6-6; D gene unclear. Trimming stripped 2 bases from V and 3 bases from J, with 2 bases between. Germline values: CDR1 MNHNY, CDR2 SVGAGI (reference sequence). This CDR3 has 12 residues. The CDR3 region has the DNA TGTGCCAGCAGTTACGTCTACAATGAGCAGTTCTTC. This gives the protein CASSYVYNEQFF.

The genes are TRBV12-3 or TRBV12-4 and TRBJ1-2; no clear D. Trimming left V 7 bases short and J 1 base short, with 10 bases between. CDR3 length equals 13 residues. CDR3 in DNA: TGTGCCAGCACCGCCGCAAGTAACTATGGCTACACCTTC. Its translation is CASTAASNYGYTF.

This chain links TRBV11-2 with TRBJ2-1; TRBD2 matches at 7 bases. Trimming took 5 bases from V and 15 from J; bases not matched to a gene: 10. Germline values: CDR1 SGHAT, CDR2 FQNNGV. The CDR3 runs 12 residues. The CDR3 loop is CASSPYGLVLFF. The CDR3 DNA reads as TGTGCCAGCAGCCCATACGGACTAGTTTTGTTCTTC.

The chain has TRBV20-1 and TRBJ2-7, with unresolved D. The CDR3 runs to 16 residues. With 0 bases removed from V and 6 bases from J, the gap between germline ends came to 21 bases. CDR1 and CDR2 from the germline V gene are DFQATT and SNEGSKA (reference sequence). The CDR3 nucleotides read TGCAGTGCTAGAGATCGGCATGCACACCACCTCGGCGAGCAGTACTTC. It is translated as CSARDRHAHHLGEQYF.

CDR3 in amino acids: CATSDPPSYEQYF. The CDR3 coding sequence is TGTGCCACCAGTGATCCGCCCTCCTACGAGCAGTACTTC. The rearrangement links TRBV24-1 to TRBJ2-7; D unclear. Germline-derived CDR1 and CDR2 are KGHDR and SFDVKD. V was shortened by 3 bases and J by 0 bases, with 5 bases between the two germline ends. The CDR3 spans 13 residues.

This chain joins TRBV27 and TRBJ2-1, with 8 bases aligning to TRBD2. The CDR3 covers 16 residues. Germline CDR1 reads MNHEY; CDR2 reads SMNVEV (reference sequence). Trimming took 5 bases from V and 3 from J; bases not matched to a gene: 9. CDR3 sequence reads: CASSPRPGLGYNEQFF. The CDR3, as DNA: TGTGCCAGCAGTCCAAGGCCGGGACTAGGCTACAATGAGCAGTTCTTC.

In nucleotides, the CDR3 is TGTGCCAGCAAACCAGCGGGAGAGGGATCTTTCCCCACAGATACGCAGTATTTT. It yields the protein CASKPAGEGSFPTDTQYF. The rearrangement uses TRBV28 and TRBJ2-3, with TRBD2 matching 8 bases. Germline V gene lookup returns CDR1 MDHEN and CDR2 SYDVKM. This CDR3 is 18 amino acids long. The ends lost 7 bases at V and 2 bases at J; junction bases unmatched: 17.

The J gene is TRBJ2-7, the V gene TRBV30; no clear D. Germline V gene lookup returns CDR1 GTSNPN and CDR2 SVGIG (reference sequence). With 0 bases removed from V and 3 bases from J, the gap between germline ends came to 9 bases. There are 13 residues in the CDR3. The CDR3 DNA reads as TGTGCCTGGAGTGTACGGTACCACTACGAGCAGTACTTC. It codes for CAWSVRYHYEQYF.

In DNA, the CDR3 is TGTGCCAGCAGTTCAAGACAGAATGTCTACGAGCAGTACTTC. Protein: CASSSRQNVYEQYF. The chain carries TRBV3-1 and TRBJ2-7; TRBD1 might be the D (5 bases). The CDR3 runs to 14 residues. V shed 6 bases and J shed 3 bases, with 15 bases lying between them. Germline CDR1 is LGHDT and CDR2 is YNNKEL (reference sequence).

J is TRBJ2-1 and V is TRBV29-1, with 11 bases fitting TRBD2. CDR1 SQVTM and CDR2 ANQGSEA come from the germline V gene. The V and J ends lost 8 bases and 2 bases, in that order; junction bases with no gene match: 11. The CDR3 contains 16 residues. Written as DNA, the CDR3 is TGCAGCACAAGACTAGCGGGACTACTAGCCTACAATGAGCAGTTCTTC. This sequence encodes CSTRLAGLLAYNEQFF.

This clonotype was found once. CDR3 in DNA: TGTGCCAGCAGGGGACTAGCGGGGGAGAGAAACATTCAGTACTTC. This encodes CASRGLAGERNIQYF. V is TRBV2 and J is TRBJ2-4; TRBD2 aligns across 14 bases. Trimming cost V 6 bases and J 6 bases; bases outside gene matches: 4. This CDR3 comprises 15 residues. The germline CDR1 and CDR2 sequences are SNHLY and FYNNEI.

V and J are TRBV7-3 and TRBJ2-1; D gene unclear. This CDR3 has 13 residues. Germline V gene sequence: CDR1 SGHTA, CDR2 FQGTGA. V lost 6 bases to trimming and J lost 5 bases, with 11 bases between them. The CDR3 DNA reads TGTGCCAGCAGTCCTAGTTTCCACAATGAGCAGTTCTTC. It encodes CASSPSFHNEQFF.

This sequence joins TRBV20-1 and TRBJ2-1; 10 bases fit TRBD2. After removal of 7 bases from V and 7 bases from J, the junction contained 10 bases not matched to a gene. The CDR3 contains 14 residues. The V gene's germline CDR1 is DFQATT and CDR2 SNEGSKA (reference sequence). In DNA form, the CDR3 reads TGCAGTGGGCAAGCGGGAGGGGACTGGAATGAGCAGTTCTTC. Translation gives CSGQAGGDWNEQFF.

This sequence joins TRBV5-1 and TRBJ2-1, with 8 bases identical to TRBD2. The CDR3 sequence is 16 residues long. The germline V gene encodes CDR1 SGHRS and CDR2 YFSETQ. V trimming: 5 bases; J trimming: 8 bases; junction bases outside the gene matches: 15. The CDR3: CASREGAGTSVHEQFF. CDR3 DNA sequence: TGCGCCAGCAGGGAGGGTGCGGGGACTAGTGTCCATGAGCAGTTCTTC.

This chain joins TRBV3-1 and TRBJ2-1; D not certain. The V gene lost 0 bases and the J gene lost 7 bases, with 7 bases spanning the gap. CDR3 length equals 13 residues. Per the germline V gene, CDR1 is LGHDT and CDR2 is YNNKEL (reference sequence). CDR3 loop: CASSQELYNEQFF. The CDR3 DNA sequence: TGTGCCAGCAGCCAAGAGTTGTATAATGAGCAGTTCTTC.

The chain recombines TRBV5-1 with TRBJ2-4, with 7 bases that match TRBD2. After removal of 0 bases from V and 7 bases from J, the junction contained 10 bases not matched to a gene. Germline V lookup: CDR1 SGHRS, CDR2 YFSETQ. The length of the CDR3 is 16 residues. Written as DNA, the CDR3 is TGCGCCAGCAGCTTGGGACTCGGGGGAGCGGGGAACATTCAGTACTTC. Encoded protein: CASSLGLGGAGNIQYF.